Each of the 19 T cell receptor beta chains below was sequenced from the same sample in a study of shared clonotypes between healthy human individuals. The protocol was immunoSEQ multiplex PCR, while the TCRdb copy is restricted to in-frame clones and leaves out a portion. The sample includes roughly 2,000,000 clones, approximately 95% of them seen just once. CD45RO-negative, CCR7-positively selected cells formed the naive CD8 fraction, excluding terminally differentiated effector memory CD45RA+ cells. The specimen was naive CD8+ T cells sorted from blood. The receptors originated from a man aged 18 to 35 in good health.

The chain has TRBV25-1 and TRBJ2-6; a weak D match, TRBD2 (6 bases). Germline values: CDR1 MGHDK, CDR2 SYGVNS. There are 18 residues in the CDR3. Trimming took off 6 bases at V and 0 bases at J, with 18 bases between the two ends. The DNA of the CDR3 is TGTGCCAGCAGCGAGGGTAGATTGGGGGGCTCTGGGGCCAACGTCCTGACTTTC. Its protein product is CASSEGRLGGSGANVLTF.

A remark on this clone: Other DNA sequences in the sample encode the same CDR3. The CDR3 DNA reads as TGTGCCAGCAGCGCAGGGGGCGAGAACACTGAAGCTTTCTTT. Its protein is CASSAGGENTEAFF. The chain employs TRBV9 and TRBJ1-1, with TRBD1 matching over 8 bases. CDR3 size: 14 residues. The J segment lost 1 base and the V segment lost 3 bases, leaving 2 bases of the junction unmatched. Per the germline V gene, CDR1 is SGDLS and CDR2 is YYNGEE.

The chain couples TRBV7-9 to TRBJ2-1; TRBD2 matches at 11 bases. Trimming at V came to 0 bases and at J to 8 bases, leaving 9 bases not matched to a gene. Germline V gene sequence: CDR1 SEHNR, CDR2 FQNEAQ (reference sequence). This CDR3 region has 17 residues. The CDR3, as DNA: TGTGCCAGCAGCTTAGCCCTAGCGGGGGGCCAGGTAGATGAGCAGTTCTTC. Encoded protein: CASSLALAGGQVDEQFF.

The V call is TRBV9, the J call TRBJ2-1, with D perhaps TRBD1 (6 bases). Deletions cut 0 bases from V and 5 bases from J, with 18 bases between. There are 17 residues in the CDR3. Per germline, CDR1 SGDLS and CDR2 YYNGEE. CDR3 in amino acids: CASSVDFTGTLDNEQFF. DNA for the CDR3: TGTGCCAGCAGCGTAGATTTCACCGGGACACTAGACAATGAGCAGTTCTTC.

The V and J genes are TRBV10-1 and TRBJ2-7, with D unclear. This CDR3 has 13 residues. From germline, CDR1 is WNHNN and CDR2 SYGVQD (reference sequence). V gave up 3 bases and J gave up 2 bases, with 8 bases separating them. This CDR3 reads CASSDGLAYEQYF. The CDR3 DNA reads as TGCGCCAGCAGTGATGGTCTAGCCTACGAGCAGTACTTC.

The J gene is TRBJ2-1, the V gene TRBV9; 7 nucleotides match TRBD1. After removal of 0 bases from V and 5 bases from J, the junction contained 5 bases not matched to a gene. The CDR3 has 15 residues. From germline, CDR1 is SGDLS and CDR2 YYNGEE. In nucleotides, the CDR3 is TGTGCCAGCAGCGTAGAAGGGGGCCCCAACAATGAGCAGTTCTTC. This encodes CASSVEGGPNNEQFF.

This sequence joins TRBV28 and TRBJ2-5, with D possibly called TRBD1 or TRBD2 (5 bases each). V lost 5 bases to trimming and J lost 4 bases, with 14 bases between them. The CDR3 is 14 residues long. The germline V gene has CDR1 MDHEN and CDR2 SYDVKM. The CDR3 coding sequence is TGTGCCAGCAGTCTTCACCGGGACGGAGAGACCCAGTACTTC. Its translation is CASSLHRDGETQYF.

The chain recombines TRBV5-8 with TRBJ2-3, with D possibly being TRBD1 (5 bases). The V gene lost 7 bases and the J gene lost 8 bases, with 14 bases spanning the gap. Germline CDR1 reads SGHTS; CDR2 reads YDEGEE. This CDR3 spans 12 amino acids. CDR3 residues: CASGHSVSTQYF. The DNA for the CDR3 is TGTGCCAGCGGACACTCGGTTTCTACGCAGTATTTT. Full variable domain (outside the CDR3, taken from reference TRBV5-8 and TRBJ2-3): EAGVTQSPTHLIKTRGQQATLRCSPISGHTSVYWYQQALGLGLQFLLWYDEGEERNRGNFPPRFSGRQFPNYSSELNVNALELEDSALYLCASGHSVSTQYFGPGTRLTVL.

This clone has only one observation. The V and J genes are TRBV27 and TRBJ2-1, with TRBD1 matching 7 bases. The CDR3 is 16 residues long. With 7 bases clipped from V and 0 bases from J, the junction kept 9 bases outside the gene matches. The germline CDR1 and CDR2 sequences are MNHEY and SMNVEV (reference sequence). The CDR3 sequence: CASTEIRGSSYNEQFF. The CDR3 DNA sequence: TGTGCCAGCACGGAAATCAGGGGGAGCTCCTACAATGAGCAGTTCTTC.

The chain joins TRBV5-6 to TRBJ2-1; D perhaps matches TRBD2 (5 bases). V was pared by 4 bases and J by 6 bases, with 11 bases between. The CDR3 has 13 residues. Germline CDR1 is SGHDT and CDR2 is YYEEEE. The CDR3 sequence: CASSPDSVNEQFF. The CDR3 DNA sequence: TGTGCCAGCAGCCCGGACTCGGTCAATGAGCAGTTCTTC.

This clone has just one count. This chain connects TRBV7-9 to TRBJ2-5; D gene unclear. In germline, CDR1 is SEHNR, CDR2 FQNEAQ (reference sequence). The V end was cut by 5 bases, the J end by 3 bases, with 7 bases between. The CDR3 has 12 residues. The CDR3 protein is CASSTTEETQYF. As DNA, the CDR3 is TGTGCCAGCAGCACCACCGAAGAGACCCAGTACTTC.

V and J are TRBV19 and TRBJ1-1; no firm D call. From germline, CDR1 is LNHDA and CDR2 SQIVND (reference sequence). This CDR3 spans 13 amino acids. The ends were cut back, 3 bases at V and 12 bases at J, with 17 bases in the middle. CDR3 in DNA: TGTGCCAGTAGTATCCCTTGGGAGCCGGGGACTTTCTTT. It codes for CASSIPWEPGTFF.

J is TRBJ1-2 and V is TRBV5-5; 7 nucleotides match TRBD1. CDR1 and CDR2 (germline): SGHKS, YYEKEE (reference sequence). CDR3 length: 14 amino acids. The ends lost 4 bases at V and 6 bases at J; junction bases unmatched: 9. The CDR3, as DNA: TGTGCCAGCAGCCAACCTGACAGGGTCCATGGCTACACCTTC. This encodes CASSQPDRVHGYTF.

The chain has TRBV30 and TRBJ2-3, with TRBD1 matching 7 bases. There are 17 residues in the CDR3. J gave up 2 bases and V 0 bases, and 11 bases lay outside the gene matches. Germline loops: CDR1 GTSNPN, CDR2 SVGIG (reference sequence). This CDR3 is CAWSVPPGTAFTDTQYF. The CDR3, as DNA: TGTGCCTGGAGTGTACCCCCCGGGACAGCCTTCACAGATACGCAGTATTTT.

The V gene is TRBV7-6, the J gene TRBJ2-3; D is perhaps TRBD1 (7 bases). Germline loops: CDR1 SGHVS, CDR2 FNYEAQ. V lost 5 bases and J lost 0, with 12 bases in between. The length of the CDR3 is 15 residues. CDR3 in DNA: TGTGCCAGCAGCCCGACAGGGACTAGCACAGATACGCAGTATTTT. It is translated as CASSPTGTSTDTQYF. The whole variable domain, filled in from reference TRBV7-6 and TRBJ2-3, reads GAGVSQSPRYKVTKRGQDVALRCDPISGHVSLYWYRQALGQGPEFLTYFNYEAQQDKSGLPNDRFSAERPEGSISTLTIQRTEQRDSAMYRCASSPTGTSTDTQYFGPGTRLTVL.

DNA of the CDR3: TGTGCCAGCAGCTTACAAGGGAGAAGAGAGACCCAGTACTTC. It is translated as CASSLQGRRETQYF. J is TRBJ2-5 and V is TRBV7-9; a weak D match, TRBD2 (5 bases). Trimming took off 2 bases at V and 4 bases at J, with 11 bases between the two ends. Germline CDR1 and CDR2: SEHNR and FQNEAQ (reference sequence). The CDR3 is made up of 14 amino acids. Full variable domain (rest looked up from reference TRBV7-9 and TRBJ2-5): DTGVSQNPRHKITKRGQNVTFRCDPISEHNRLYWYRQTLGQGPEFLTYFQNEAQLEKSRLLSDRFSAERPKGSFSTLEIQRTEQGDSAMYLCASSLQGRRETQYFGPGTRLLVL.

The chain links TRBV9 to TRBJ2-6; 7 bases are shared with TRBD1. Trimming cost V 3 bases and J 0 bases; bases outside gene matches: 9. The V gene's germline CDR1 is SGDLS and CDR2 YYNGEE. This CDR3 region has 18 residues. The CDR3 DNA follows: TGTGCCAGCAGCGAACCCGGGACAGAAAGCTCTGGGGCCAACGTCCTGACTTTC. The encoded protein is CASSEPGTESSGANVLTF.

The J gene is TRBJ2-2, the V gene TRBV13, with 9 bases lining up with TRBD1. The CDR3 loop spans 15 amino acids. V was pared by 7 bases and J by 4 bases, with 7 bases of the junction left unmatched. Germline values: CDR1 PRHDT, CDR2 FYEKMQ (reference sequence). CDR3 amino acids: CASIEADRGTGELFF. Written as DNA, the CDR3 is TGTGCCAGCATCGAGGCGGACAGGGGCACCGGGGAGCTGTTTTTT.

This clone appeared a single time. A junction boundary mismatches the germline segment, possibly from a read error. Other DNA sequences of this sample code for an identical CDR3. This chain joins TRBV19 and TRBJ2-7; D uncertain. Germline values: CDR1 LNHDA, CDR2 SQIVND (reference sequence). CDR3 length: 12 residues. The CDR3 spells CASSMGSHEQYF. For the CDR3, the DNA is TGTGCCAGTAGTATGGGCTCCCACGAGCAGTACTTC.